A selection of T cell receptor beta chains follows, all from one sample in a study of vaccination and CD4 T cells after COVID-19. MiXCR, run by TCRdb on the PCR reads, gives a single entry per CDR3 protein. The repertoire consists of some 26,000 distinct CDR3 sequences, with under 65% occurring once and the leading ten covering 5.5%. The sequences come from CD4+ T cells from blood, collected about 7 months after SARS-CoV-2 vaccination. These receptors all come from a human donor who had recovered from COVID-19. Each CDR3 is given without its conserved first and last residue.

j_call v_call cdr3_aa
TRBJ2-5 TRBV6-2/TRBV6-3 ASRGGGGSQETQY
TRBJ1-2 TRBV11-2 ASNQGPNYGYT
TRBJ1-2 TRBV27 ASSETETNGYT
TRBJ2-3 TRBV7-9 ASHTDTQY
TRBJ1-1 TRBV18 ASSPRDNPFRAF
TRBJ2-1 TRBV25-1 ASSESTDYNEQF
TRBJ1-5 TRBV6-5 ASSYFRLGSREPQH
TRBJ2-7 TRBV28 ASRLAGPGYEQY
TRBJ1-1 TRBV20-1 SARDTLNTEAF
TRBJ1-5 TRBV7-2 ASSPDHSSGPQH
TRBJ2-1 TRBV20-1 SARVPVRSSYNEQF
TRBJ1-1 TRBV6-5 ASSYSQGAVEAF
TRBJ2-1 TRBV19 ASSIRGTPKVNEQF
TRBJ2-5 TRBV20-1 SARKPAGGSETQY
TRBJ1-1 TRBV2 ASLPDRDYTEAF
TRBJ2-1 TRBV27 ASSPTGGNNEQF
TRBJ2-1 TRBV28 ASSSSGTALGEQF
TRBJ1-5 TRBV6-1 ASSALMGGQPQH
TRBJ1-5 TRBV19 ASIQRSPGTGDNQPQH
TRBJ2-3 TRBV20-1 SAEPIPGTDTQY
TRBJ1-2 TRBV20-1 SAARGSYGYT
TRBJ2-7 TRBV27 ASSFGPPPFYEQY
TRBJ2-7 TRBV27 ASSQRPRYEQY
TRBJ2-3 TRBV28 ASSGIASDTQY
TRBJ1-2 TRBV7-6 ASSEFRAPGDGYT
TRBJ2-4 TRBV7-9 ASSFEGEINIQY
TRBJ2-1 TRBV6-1 ASSESAGTGNNEQF
TRBJ2-1 TRBV6-2/TRBV6-3 ASSSGLHNEQF
TRBJ2-4 TRBV7-9 ASSSTGTGRDIQY
TRBJ2-7 TRBV7-9 ASSLEGGEQY
TRBJ1-1 TRBV7-9 ASSSGSPEAF
TRBJ2-5 TRBV7-8 ASSPWDRGRAETQY
TRBJ1-1 TRBV7-6 ASSTEGNTEAF
TRBJ1-5 TRBV2 ASRREQGQPQH
TRBJ2-7 TRBV28 ASSLSPDSSYEQY
TRBJ1-1 TRBV29-1 SVEGGGDRVNTEAF
TRBJ2-3 TRBV7-9 ASSSTEGITQY
TRBJ2-1 TRBV6-5 ASSLTTSGKNEQF
TRBJ2-7 TRBV7-6 ASSVGLTYEQY
TRBJ1-6 TRBV10-3 AIRGQGNSPLH
TRBJ1-2 TRBV20-1 SARSGRSYGYT
TRBJ2-1 TRBV9 ASSVGSGFGYNEQF
TRBJ2-1 TRBV15 ATSARRGPHNEQF
TRBJ2-1 TRBV20-1 SAREGQGFSEQF
TRBJ2-3 TRBV24-1 ATSDPGASRLGTDTQY
TRBJ2-1 TRBV20-1 SAYREEQF
TRBJ2-7 TRBV9 ASSSGPVGSYEQY
TRBJ1-6 TRBV27 ASRAGTGHNSPLH
TRBJ1-1 TRBV6-1 ASRLTGREGAF
TRBJ2-3 TRBV20-1 GTRDSPTDTQY
TRBJ2-7 TRBV7-9 ASSYSGRGSAYEQY
TRBJ2-5 TRBV29-1 SVEGTGGLSGTQY
TRBJ2-7 TRBV19 ASSVRTWYEQY
TRBJ2-7 TRBV7-6 ASSLQKQTDHEQY
TRBJ2-7 TRBV2 ASSADRPHEQY
TRBJ2-5 TRBV4-2 ASSQVLGLAWGETQY
TRBJ1-5 TRBV7-9 ASSLRFFWDQPQH
TRBJ1-1 TRBV7-9 ASSLSGLMNTEAF
TRBJ1-2 TRBV7-2 ASSSTGGNYGYT